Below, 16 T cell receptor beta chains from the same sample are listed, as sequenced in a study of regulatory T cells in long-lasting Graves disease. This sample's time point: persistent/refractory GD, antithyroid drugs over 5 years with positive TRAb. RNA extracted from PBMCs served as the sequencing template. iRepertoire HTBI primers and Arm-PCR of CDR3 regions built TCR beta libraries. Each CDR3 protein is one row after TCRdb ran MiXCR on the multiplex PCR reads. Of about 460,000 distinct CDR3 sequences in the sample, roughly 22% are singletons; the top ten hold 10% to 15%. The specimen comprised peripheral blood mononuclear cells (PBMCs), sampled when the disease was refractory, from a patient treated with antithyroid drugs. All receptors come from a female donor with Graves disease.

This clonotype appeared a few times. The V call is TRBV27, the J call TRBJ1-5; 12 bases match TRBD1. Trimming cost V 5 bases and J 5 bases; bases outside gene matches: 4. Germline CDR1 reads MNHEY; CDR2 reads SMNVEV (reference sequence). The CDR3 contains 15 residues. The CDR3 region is CASSPGTGGHQPQHF. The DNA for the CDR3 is TGTGCCAGCAGTCCCGGGACAGGGGGCCATCAGCCCCAGCATTTT.

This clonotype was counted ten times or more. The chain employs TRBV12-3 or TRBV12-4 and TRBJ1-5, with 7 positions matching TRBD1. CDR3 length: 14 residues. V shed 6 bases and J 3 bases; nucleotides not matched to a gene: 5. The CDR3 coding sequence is TGTGCCAGCAGCGGGACAGCCACCAATCAGCCCCAGCATTTT. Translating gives CASSGTATNQPQHF.

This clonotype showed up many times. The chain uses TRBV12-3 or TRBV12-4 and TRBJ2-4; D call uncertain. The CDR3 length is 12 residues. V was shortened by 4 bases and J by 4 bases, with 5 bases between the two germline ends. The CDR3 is CASSSGKNIQYF. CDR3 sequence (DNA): TGTGCCAGCAGTTCTGGAAAAAACATTCAGTACTTC.

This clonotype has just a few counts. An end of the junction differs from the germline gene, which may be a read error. The CDR3 reads CATSRDLAQNEQYF. DNA of the CDR3: TGTGCCACAAGCAGAGATCTAGCGCAAAACGAGCAGTACTTC. J is TRBJ2-7 and V is TRBV15, with a tentative D call TRBD2 (6 bases). The CDR3 has 14 amino acids. The germline V gene encodes CDR1 LNHNV and CDR2 YYDKDF (reference sequence).

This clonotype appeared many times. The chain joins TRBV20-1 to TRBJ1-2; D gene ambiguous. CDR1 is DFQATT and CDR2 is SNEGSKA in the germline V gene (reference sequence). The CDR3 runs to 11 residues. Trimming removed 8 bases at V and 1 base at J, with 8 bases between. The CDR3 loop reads CSLQINYGYTF. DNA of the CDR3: TGCAGTTTACAGATTAACTATGGCTACACCTTC.

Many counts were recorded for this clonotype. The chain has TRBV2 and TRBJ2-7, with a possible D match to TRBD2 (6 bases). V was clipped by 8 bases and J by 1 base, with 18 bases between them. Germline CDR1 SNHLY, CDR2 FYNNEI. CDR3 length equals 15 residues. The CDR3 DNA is TGTGCCAGCCGGTGGCAGGGACTCCAATCCTACGAGCAGTACTTC. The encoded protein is CASRWQGLQSYEQYF.

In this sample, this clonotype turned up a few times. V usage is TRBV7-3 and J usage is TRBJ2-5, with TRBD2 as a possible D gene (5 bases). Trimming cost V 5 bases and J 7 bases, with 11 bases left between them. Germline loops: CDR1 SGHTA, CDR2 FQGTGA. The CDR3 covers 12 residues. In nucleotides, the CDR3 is TGTGCCAGCAGCGCCCCCCGGGGGACCCAGTACTTC. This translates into CASSAPRGTQYF.

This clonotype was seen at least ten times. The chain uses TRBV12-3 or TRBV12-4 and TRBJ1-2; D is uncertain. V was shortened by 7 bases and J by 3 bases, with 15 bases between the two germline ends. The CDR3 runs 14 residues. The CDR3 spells CASTLVSGDYGYTF. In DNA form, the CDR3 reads TGTGCCAGCACCCTCGTAAGCGGGGACTATGGCTACACCTTC.

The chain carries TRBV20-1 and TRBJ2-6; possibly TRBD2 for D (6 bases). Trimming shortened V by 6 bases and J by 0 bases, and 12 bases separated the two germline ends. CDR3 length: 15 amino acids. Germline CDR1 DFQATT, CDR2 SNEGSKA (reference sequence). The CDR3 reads CSAPGLNSGANVLTF. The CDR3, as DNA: TGCAGTGCCCCGGGACTGAACTCTGGGGCCAACGTCCTGACTTTC.

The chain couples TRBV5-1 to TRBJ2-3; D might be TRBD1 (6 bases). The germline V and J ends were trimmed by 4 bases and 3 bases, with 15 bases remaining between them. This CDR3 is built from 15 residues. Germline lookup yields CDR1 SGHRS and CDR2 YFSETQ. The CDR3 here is CASSRQDTATDTQYF. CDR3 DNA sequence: TGCGCCAGCAGCCGACAGGACACTGCGACAGATACGCAGTATTTT. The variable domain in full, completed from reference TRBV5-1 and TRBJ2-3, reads KAGVTQTPRYLIKTRGQQVTLSCSPISGHRSVSWYQQTPGQGLQFLFEYFSETQRNKGNFPGRFSGRQFSNSRSEMNVSTLELGDSALYLCASSRQDTATDTQYFGPGTRLTVL.

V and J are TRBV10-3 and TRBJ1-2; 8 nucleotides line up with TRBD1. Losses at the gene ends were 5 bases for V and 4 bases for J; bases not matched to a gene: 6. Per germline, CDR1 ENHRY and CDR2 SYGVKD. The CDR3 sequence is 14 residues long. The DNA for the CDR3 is TGTGCCATCAGTAGCGGACAGGGCGCCTATGGCTACACCTTC. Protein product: CAISSGQGAYGYTF.

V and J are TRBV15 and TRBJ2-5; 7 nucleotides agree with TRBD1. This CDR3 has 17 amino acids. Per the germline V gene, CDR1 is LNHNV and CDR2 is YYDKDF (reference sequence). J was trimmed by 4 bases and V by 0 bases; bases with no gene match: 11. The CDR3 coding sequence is TGTGCCACCAGCAGAGAGATTTATCCAGGGGGTTCAGAGACCCAGTACTTC. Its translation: CATSREIYPGGSETQYF. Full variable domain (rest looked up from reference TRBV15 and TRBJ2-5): DAMVIQNPRYQVTQFGKPVTLSCSQTLNHNVMYWYQQKSSQAPKLLFHYYDKDFNNEADTPDNFQSRRPNTSFCFLDIRSPGLGDTAMYLCATSREIYPGGSETQYFGPGTRLLVL.

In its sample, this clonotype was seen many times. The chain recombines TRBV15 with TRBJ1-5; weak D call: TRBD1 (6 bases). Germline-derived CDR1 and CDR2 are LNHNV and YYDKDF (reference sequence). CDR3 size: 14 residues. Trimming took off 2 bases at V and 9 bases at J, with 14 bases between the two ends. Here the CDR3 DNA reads TGTGCCACCAGCAGATTACAGGGAATGGGGCCCCAGCATTTT. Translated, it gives CATSRLQGMGPQHF.

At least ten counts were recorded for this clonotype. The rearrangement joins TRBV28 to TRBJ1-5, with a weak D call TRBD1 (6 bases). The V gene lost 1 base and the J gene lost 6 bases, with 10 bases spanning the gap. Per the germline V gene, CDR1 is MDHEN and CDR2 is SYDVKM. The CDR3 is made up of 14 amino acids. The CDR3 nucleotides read TGTGCCAGCAGTTTATCCAGAGGGGGTCAGCCCCAGCATTTT. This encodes CASSLSRGGQPQHF.

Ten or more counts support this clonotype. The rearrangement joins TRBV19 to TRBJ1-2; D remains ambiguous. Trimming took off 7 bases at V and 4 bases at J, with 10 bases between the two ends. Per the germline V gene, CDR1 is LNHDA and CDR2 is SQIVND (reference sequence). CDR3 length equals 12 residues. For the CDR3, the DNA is TGTGCCAGTATCCGGGAAGGCTATGGCTACACCTTC. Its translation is CASIREGYGYTF.

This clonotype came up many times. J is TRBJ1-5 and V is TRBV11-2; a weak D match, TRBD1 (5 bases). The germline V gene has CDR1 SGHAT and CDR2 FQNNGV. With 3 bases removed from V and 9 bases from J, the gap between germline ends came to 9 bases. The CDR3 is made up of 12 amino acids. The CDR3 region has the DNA TGTGCCAGCAGCTTGAATGGGGGGCCCCAGCATTTT. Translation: CASSLNGGPQHF.